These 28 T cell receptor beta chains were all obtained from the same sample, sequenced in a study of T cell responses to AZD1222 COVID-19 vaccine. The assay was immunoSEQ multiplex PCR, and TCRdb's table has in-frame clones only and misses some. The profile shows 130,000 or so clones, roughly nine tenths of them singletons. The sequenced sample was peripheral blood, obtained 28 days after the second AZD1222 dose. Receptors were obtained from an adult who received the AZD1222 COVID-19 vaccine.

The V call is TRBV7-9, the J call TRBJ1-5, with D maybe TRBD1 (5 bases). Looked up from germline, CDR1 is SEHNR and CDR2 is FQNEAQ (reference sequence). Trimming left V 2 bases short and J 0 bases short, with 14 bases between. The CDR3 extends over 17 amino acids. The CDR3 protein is CASSLSTGDVSNQPQHF. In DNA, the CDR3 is TGTGCCAGCAGCTTAAGTACAGGCGACGTTAGCAATCAGCCCCAGCATTTT.

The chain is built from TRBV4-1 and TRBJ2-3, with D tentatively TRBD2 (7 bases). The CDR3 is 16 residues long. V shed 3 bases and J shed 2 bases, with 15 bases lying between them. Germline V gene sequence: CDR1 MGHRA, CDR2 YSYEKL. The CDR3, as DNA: TGCGCCAGCAGCCACAAGGGGGGGACCTCCACAGATACGCAGTATTTT. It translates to CASSHKGGTSTDTQYF.

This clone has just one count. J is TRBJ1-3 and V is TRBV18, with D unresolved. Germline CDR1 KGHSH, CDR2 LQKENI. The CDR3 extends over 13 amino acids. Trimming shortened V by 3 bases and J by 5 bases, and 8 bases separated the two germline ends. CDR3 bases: TGTGCCAGCTCACCCGAGGCGAGAAACACCATATATTTT. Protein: CASSPEARNTIYF.

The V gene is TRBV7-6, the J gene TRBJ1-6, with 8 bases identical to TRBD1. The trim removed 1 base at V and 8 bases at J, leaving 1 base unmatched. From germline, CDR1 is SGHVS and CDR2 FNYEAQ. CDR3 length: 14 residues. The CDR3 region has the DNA TGTGCCAGCAGCTTAGAACAGGGGGATTCACCCCTCCACTTT. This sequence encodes CASSLEQGDSPLHF.

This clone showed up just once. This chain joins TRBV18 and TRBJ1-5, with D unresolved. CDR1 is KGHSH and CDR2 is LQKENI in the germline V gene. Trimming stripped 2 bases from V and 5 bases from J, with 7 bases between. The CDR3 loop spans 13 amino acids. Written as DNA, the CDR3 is TGTGCCAGCTCACCAGTCGAGCATCAGCCCCAGCATTTT. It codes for CASSPVEHQPQHF.

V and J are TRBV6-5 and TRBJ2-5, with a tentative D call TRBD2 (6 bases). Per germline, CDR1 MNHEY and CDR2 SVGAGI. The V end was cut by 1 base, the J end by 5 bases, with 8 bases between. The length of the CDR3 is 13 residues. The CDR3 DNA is TGTGCCAGCAGTTACTTGGAGGGTGAGACCCAGTACTTC. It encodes CASSYLEGETQYF.

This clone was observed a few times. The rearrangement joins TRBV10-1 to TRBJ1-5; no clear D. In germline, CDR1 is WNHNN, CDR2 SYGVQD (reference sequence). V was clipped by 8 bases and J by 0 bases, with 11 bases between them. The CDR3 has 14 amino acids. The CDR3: CASLGIYSNQPQHF. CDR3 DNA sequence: TGCGCCAGCTTGGGGATATATAGCAATCAGCCCCAGCATTTT.

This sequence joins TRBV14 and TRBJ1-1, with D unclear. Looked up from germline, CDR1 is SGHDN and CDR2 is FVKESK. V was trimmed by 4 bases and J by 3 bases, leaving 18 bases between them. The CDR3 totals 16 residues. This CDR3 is CASSPFSLGDYTEAFF. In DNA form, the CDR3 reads TGTGCCAGCAGCCCCTTCTCGTTGGGCGATTACACTGAAGCTTTCTTT.

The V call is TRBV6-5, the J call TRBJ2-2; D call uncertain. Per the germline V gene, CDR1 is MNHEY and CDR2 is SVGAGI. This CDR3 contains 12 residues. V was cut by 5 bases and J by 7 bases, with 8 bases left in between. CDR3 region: CASSTSGGELFF. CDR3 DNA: TGTGCCAGCAGTACGTCCGGCGGGGAGCTGTTTTTT.

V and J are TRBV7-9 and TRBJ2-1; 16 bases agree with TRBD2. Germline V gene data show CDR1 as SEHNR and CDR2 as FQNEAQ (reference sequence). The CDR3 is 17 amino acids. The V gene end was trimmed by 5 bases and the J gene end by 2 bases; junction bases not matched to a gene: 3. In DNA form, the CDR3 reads TGTGCCAGCAGCCCGGGACTAGCGGGAGGGCCCTACAATGAGCAGTTCTTC. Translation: CASSPGLAGGPYNEQFF.

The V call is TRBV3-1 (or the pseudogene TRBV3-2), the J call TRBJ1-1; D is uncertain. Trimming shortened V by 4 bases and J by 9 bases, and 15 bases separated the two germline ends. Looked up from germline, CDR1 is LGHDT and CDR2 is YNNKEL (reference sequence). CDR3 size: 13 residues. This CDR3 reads CASSLKRAGKAFF. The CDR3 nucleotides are TGTGCCAGCAGCCTTAAGAGAGCGGGTAAAGCTTTCTTT.

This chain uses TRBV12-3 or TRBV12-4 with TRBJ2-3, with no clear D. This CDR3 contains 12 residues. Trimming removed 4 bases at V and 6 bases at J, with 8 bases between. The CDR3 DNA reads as TGTGCCAGCAGTTCTTCATGGGATACGCAGTATTTT. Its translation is CASSSSWDTQYF.

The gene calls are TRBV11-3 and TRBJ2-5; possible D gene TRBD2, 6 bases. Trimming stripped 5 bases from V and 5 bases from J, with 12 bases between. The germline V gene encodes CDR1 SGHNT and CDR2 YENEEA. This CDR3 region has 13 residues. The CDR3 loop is CASSPGVAETQYF. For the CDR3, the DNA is TGTGCCAGCAGCCCGGGGGTTGCCGAGACCCAGTACTTC.

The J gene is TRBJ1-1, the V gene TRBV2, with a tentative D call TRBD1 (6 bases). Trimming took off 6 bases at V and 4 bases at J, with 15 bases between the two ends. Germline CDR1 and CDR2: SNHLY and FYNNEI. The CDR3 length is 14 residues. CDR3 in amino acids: CASRLTGSSTEAFF. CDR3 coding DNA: TGTGCCAGCAGGTTGACAGGAAGTTCCACTGAAGCTTTCTTT.

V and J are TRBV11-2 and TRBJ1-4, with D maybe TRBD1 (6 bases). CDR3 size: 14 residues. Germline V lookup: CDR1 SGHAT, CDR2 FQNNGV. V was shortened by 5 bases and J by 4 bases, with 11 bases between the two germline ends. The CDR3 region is CASSPGQNNEKLFF. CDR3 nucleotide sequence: TGTGCCAGCAGCCCCGGACAGAATAATGAAAAACTGTTTTTT. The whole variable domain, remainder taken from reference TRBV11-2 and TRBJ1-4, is EAGVAQSPRYKIIEKRQSVAFWCNPISGHATLYWYQQILGQGPKLLIQFQNNGVVDDSQLPKDRFSAERLKGVDSTLKIQPAKLEDSAVYLCASSPGQNNEKLFFGSGTQLSVL.

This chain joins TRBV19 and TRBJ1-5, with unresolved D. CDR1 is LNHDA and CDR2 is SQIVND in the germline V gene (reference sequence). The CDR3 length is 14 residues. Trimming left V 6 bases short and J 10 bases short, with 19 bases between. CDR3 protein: CASRRGTRKEPQHF. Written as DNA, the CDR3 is TGTGCCAGTAGGCGTGGCACCCGCAAGGAACCCCAGCATTTT.

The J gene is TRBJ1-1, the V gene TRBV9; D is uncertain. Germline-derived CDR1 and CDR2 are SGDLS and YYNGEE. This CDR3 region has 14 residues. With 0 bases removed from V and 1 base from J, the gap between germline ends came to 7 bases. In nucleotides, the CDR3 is TGTGCCAGCAGCGTAGCCTCTACGAACACTGAAGCTTTCTTT. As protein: CASSVASTNTEAFF.

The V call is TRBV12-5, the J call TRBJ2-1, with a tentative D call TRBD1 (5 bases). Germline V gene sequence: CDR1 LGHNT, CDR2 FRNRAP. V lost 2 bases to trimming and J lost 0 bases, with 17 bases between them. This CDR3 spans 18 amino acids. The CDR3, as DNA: TGTGCTAGTGGTTTGCCCACTGGCCAGGGTAGCTCCTACAATGAGCAGTTCTTC. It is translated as CASGLPTGQGSSYNEQFF.

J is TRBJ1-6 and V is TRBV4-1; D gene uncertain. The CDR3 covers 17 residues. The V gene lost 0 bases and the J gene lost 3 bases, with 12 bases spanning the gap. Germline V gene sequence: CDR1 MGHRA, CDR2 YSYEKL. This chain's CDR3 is CASSQDRGRNYNSPLHF. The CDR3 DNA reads TGCGCCAGCAGCCAAGACCGAGGACGGAACTATAATTCACCCCTCCACTTT.

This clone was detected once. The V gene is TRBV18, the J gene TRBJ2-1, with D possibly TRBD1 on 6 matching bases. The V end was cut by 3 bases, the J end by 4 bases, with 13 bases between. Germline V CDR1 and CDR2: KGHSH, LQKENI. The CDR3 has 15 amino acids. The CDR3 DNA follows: TGTGCCAGCTCACCGCCGGTTACAGGGTACAATGAGCAGTTCTTC. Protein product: CASSPPVTGYNEQFF.

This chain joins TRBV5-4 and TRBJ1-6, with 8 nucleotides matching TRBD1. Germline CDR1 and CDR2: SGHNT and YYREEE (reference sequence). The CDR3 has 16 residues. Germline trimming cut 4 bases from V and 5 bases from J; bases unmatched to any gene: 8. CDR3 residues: CASSTTWTGNNSPLHF. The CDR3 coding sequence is TGTGCCAGCAGCACGACGTGGACAGGGAATAATTCACCCCTCCACTTT.

The CDR3 DNA follows: TGTGCCTGGAGCCAGGGGGCTTTGAGCGAGCAGTACTTC. Translated, it gives CAWSQGALSEQYF. The chain employs TRBV30 and TRBJ2-7; 8 nucleotides align to TRBD1. V shed 3 bases and J 6 bases; nucleotides not matched to a gene: 7. This CDR3 has 13 residues. CDR1 is GTSNPN and CDR2 is SVGIG in the germline V gene (reference sequence).

CDR3 loop: CASSSYQGAGDTQYF. CDR3 nucleotides: TGTGCCAGCAGCTCCTACCAGGGGGCAGGGGATACGCAGTATTTT. This rearrangement joins TRBV5-4 to TRBJ2-3; 8 bases line up with TRBD1. Trimming took 3 bases from V and 6 from J; bases not matched to a gene: 9. The CDR3 consists of 15 residues. Looked up from germline, CDR1 is SGHNT and CDR2 is YYREEE (reference sequence). The variable domain in full, with the rest retrieved from reference TRBV5-4 and TRBJ2-3, is ETGVTQSPTHLIKTRGQQVTLRCSSQSGHNTVSWYQQALGQGPQFIFQYYREEENGRGNFPPRFSGLQFPNYSSELNVNALELDDSALYLCASSSYQGAGDTQYFGPGTRLTVL.

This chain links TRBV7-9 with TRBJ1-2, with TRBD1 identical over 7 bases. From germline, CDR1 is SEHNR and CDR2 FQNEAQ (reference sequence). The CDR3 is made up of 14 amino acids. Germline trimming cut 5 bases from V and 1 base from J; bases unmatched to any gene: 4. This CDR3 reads CASSQGDLNYGYTF. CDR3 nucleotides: TGTGCCAGCAGCCAGGGGGATCTTAACTATGGCTACACCTTC. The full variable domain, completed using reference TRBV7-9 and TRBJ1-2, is DTGVSQNPRHKITKRGQNVTFRCDPISEHNRLYWYRQTLGQGPEFLTYFQNEAQLEKSRLLSDRFSAERPKGSFSTLEIQRTEQGDSAMYLCASSQGDLNYGYTFGSGTRLTVV.

The CDR3 DNA follows: TGTGCCAGCAGCTTTAATCTGTTCAGCACAGATACGCAGTATTTT. This sequence encodes CASSFNLFSTDTQYF. The chain carries TRBV11-2 and TRBJ2-3; no definite D call. Trimming pared 3 bases from V and 0 bases from J, leaving 10 bases between. CDR1 and CDR2 (germline): SGHAT, FQNNGV. The CDR3 is 15 residues long.

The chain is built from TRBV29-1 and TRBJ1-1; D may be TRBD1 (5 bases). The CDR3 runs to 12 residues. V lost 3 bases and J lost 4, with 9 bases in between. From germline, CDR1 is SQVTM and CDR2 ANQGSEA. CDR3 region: CSVERQGTEAFF. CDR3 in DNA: TGCAGCGTTGAGAGGCAGGGCACTGAAGCTTTCTTT.

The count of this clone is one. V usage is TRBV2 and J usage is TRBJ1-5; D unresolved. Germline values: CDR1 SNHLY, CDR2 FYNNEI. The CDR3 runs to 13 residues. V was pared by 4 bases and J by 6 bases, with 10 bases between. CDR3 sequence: CASSGEGTQPQHF. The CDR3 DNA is TGTGCCAGCAGTGGGGAGGGAACTCAGCCCCAGCATTTT.

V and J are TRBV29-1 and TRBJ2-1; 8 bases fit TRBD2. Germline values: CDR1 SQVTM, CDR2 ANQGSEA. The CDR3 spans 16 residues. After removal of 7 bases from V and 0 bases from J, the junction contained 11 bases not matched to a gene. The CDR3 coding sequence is TGCAGCGCCGAAAATTTAAGCGGGAGCTCCTACAATGAGCAGTTCTTC. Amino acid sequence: CSAENLSGSSYNEQFF.